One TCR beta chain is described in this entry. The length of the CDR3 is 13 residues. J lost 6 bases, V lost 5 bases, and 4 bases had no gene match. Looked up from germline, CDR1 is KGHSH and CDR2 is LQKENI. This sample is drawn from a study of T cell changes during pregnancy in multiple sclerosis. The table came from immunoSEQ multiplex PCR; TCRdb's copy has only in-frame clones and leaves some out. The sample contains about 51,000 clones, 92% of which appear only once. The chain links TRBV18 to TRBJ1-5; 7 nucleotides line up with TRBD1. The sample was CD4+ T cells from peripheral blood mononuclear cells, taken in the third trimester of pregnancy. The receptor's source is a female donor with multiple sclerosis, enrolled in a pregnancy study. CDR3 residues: CASSTGVSQPQHF. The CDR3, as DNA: TGTGCCAGCTCAACAGGGGTCAGTCAGCCCCAGCATTTT. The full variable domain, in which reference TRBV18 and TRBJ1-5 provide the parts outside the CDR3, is NAGVMQNPRHLVRRRGQEARLRCSPMKGHSHVYWYRQLPEEGLKFMVYLQKENIIDESGMPKERFSAEFPKEGPSILRIQQVVRGDSAAYFCASSTGVSQPQHFGDGTRLSIL.